Following are 18 T cell receptor beta chains from one sample sequenced in a study of cytomegalovirus exposure and HLA in healthy donors. Assay used: immunoSEQ multiplex PCR; TCRdb lists only in-frame clones, some missing. The table includes tens of thousands of clones, 85% detected once. The sample comprised PBMCs. The receptors stem from a man aged 18 to 29 in good health and CMV-seropositive.

The genes are TRBV21-1 and TRBJ2-5; the D call TRBD2 from the table was never checked on the DNA. TRBV21-1 counts as a pseudogene. The CDR3 runs 16 residues. This CDR3 reads CASSKGKGGLQETQYF. In nucleotides, the CDR3 is TGTGCCAGCAGCAAAGGAAAGGGGGGGCTCCAAGAGACCCAGTACTTC.

The table lists this clone with a count of one. The chain links TRBV5-4 to TRBJ2-5; no definite D call. The CDR3 loop spans 11 amino acids. Germline V CDR1 and CDR2: SGHNT, YYREEE (reference sequence). The V end was cut by 3 bases, the J end by 5 bases, with 5 bases between. The CDR3 loop is CASSYEETQYF. In DNA form, the CDR3 reads TGTGCCAGCAGCTATGAGGAGACCCAGTACTTC. Full variable domain (rest looked up from reference TRBV5-4 and TRBJ2-5): ETGVTQSPTHLIKTRGQQVTLRCSSQSGHNTVSWYQQALGQGPQFIFQYYREEENGRGNFPPRFSGLQFPNYSSELNVNALELDDSALYLCASSYEETQYFGPGTRLLVL.

The V and J genes are TRBV11-2 and TRBJ2-7; 7 bases are a match to TRBD2. The J segment lost 0 bases and the V segment lost 3 bases, leaving 5 bases of the junction unmatched. Germline CDR1 is SGHAT and CDR2 is FQNNGV. This CDR3 comprises 15 residues. The CDR3 spells CASSLGGGASYEQYF. The CDR3 nucleotides are TGTGCCAGCAGCTTGGGGGGAGGGGCCTCCTACGAGCAGTACTTC.

The rearrangement joins TRBV27 to TRBJ1-2; the match to TRBD1 covers 10 bases. Germline-derived CDR1 and CDR2 are MNHEY and SMNVEV (reference sequence). The CDR3 totals 14 residues. The V and J ends lost 6 bases and 8 bases, in that order; junction bases with no gene match: 9. CDR3 in amino acids: CASRRQGATDGYTF. CDR3 bases: TGTGCCAGCAGAAGACAGGGGGCGACTGACGGCTACACCTTC.

The chain joins TRBV7-2 to TRBJ2-1; the D gene is possibly TRBD1 (5 bases). The V end was cut by 5 bases, the J end by 7 bases, with 12 bases between. CDR1 and CDR2 (germline): SGHTA, FQGNSA. This CDR3 has 13 residues. The CDR3 nucleotides read TGTGCCAGCAGCCACCGCCAGGGAAATGAGCAGTTCTTC. Its translation: CASSHRQGNEQFF.

The chain recombines TRBV5-1 with TRBJ2-2; 7 bases are shared with TRBD1. Germline V gene data show CDR1 as SGHRS and CDR2 as YFSETQ. The CDR3 loop spans 16 amino acids. Trimming at V came to 4 bases and at J to 1 base, leaving 7 bases not matched to a gene. The CDR3 DNA is TGCGCCAGCAGCCTGCCCTCAGGGGGGAACACCGGGGAGCTGTTTTTT. It is translated as CASSLPSGGNTGELFF. Filled out from reference TRBV5-1 and TRBJ2-2, the complete variable domain reads KAGVTQTPRYLIKTRGQQVTLSCSPISGHRSVSWYQQTPGQGLQFLFEYFSETQRNKGNFPGRFSGRQFSNSRSEMNVSTLELGDSALYLCASSLPSGGNTGELFFGEGSRLTVL.

The rearrangement joins TRBV7-8 to TRBJ2-3; TRBD2 agrees at 12 bases. The ends lost 9 bases at V and 5 bases at J; junction bases unmatched: 6. Germline assignment: CDR1 SGHVS and CDR2 FQNEAQ. CDR3 length: 14 amino acids. The CDR3: CASSLAGGGDTQYF. The CDR3 DNA reads as TGTGCCAGTTCCCTAGCGGGAGGGGGAGATACGCAGTATTTT. Drawing the rest from reference TRBV7-8 and TRBJ2-3, the complete variable domain is GAGVSQSPRYKVAKRGQDVALRCDPISGHVSLFWYQQALGQGPEFLTYFQNEAQLDKSGLPSDRFFAERPEGSVSTLKIQRTQQEDSAVYLCASSLAGGGDTQYFGPGTRLTVL.

The gene calls are TRBV28 and TRBJ1-2, with D maybe TRBD1 (6 bases). The V gene lost 2 bases and the J gene lost 3 bases, with 13 bases spanning the gap. The CDR3 length is 15 residues. Germline-derived CDR1 and CDR2 are MDHEN and SYDVKM. The DNA for the CDR3 is TGTGCCAGCAGTTTAGGGGGCAGGGGCGACTATGGCTACACCTTC. This codes for CASSLGGRGDYGYTF.

The chain has TRBV7-9 and TRBJ1-5; D unclear. V was pared by 8 bases and J by 4 bases, with 21 bases between. The length of the CDR3 is 16 residues. The V gene's germline CDR1 is SEHNR and CDR2 FQNEAQ (reference sequence). The CDR3 is CASPVEVNIRNQPQHF. CDR3 in DNA: TGTGCCAGCCCCGTCGAAGTTAATATTCGGAATCAGCCCCAGCATTTT.

This chain links TRBV28 with TRBJ1-1; 8 bases match TRBD1. This CDR3 is 16 amino acids long. Trimming cost V 4 bases and J 6 bases; bases outside gene matches: 13. Germline V CDR1 and CDR2: MDHEN, SYDVKM. The CDR3, as DNA: TGTGCCAGCAGTTCACGGTCAGGACAGGGTTTTGCTGAAGCTTTCTTT. Translating gives CASSSRSGQGFAEAFF. Combining the CDR3 with reference TRBV28 and TRBJ1-1 gives the whole variable domain DVKVTQSSRYLVKRTGEKVFLECVQDMDHENMFWYRQDPGLGLRLIYFSYDVKMKEKGDIPEGYSVSREKKERFSLILESASTNQTSMYLCASSSRSGQGFAEAFFGQGTRLTVV.

This sequence joins TRBV9 and TRBJ2-7, with D possibly matching TRBD2 (6 bases). With 0 bases removed from V and 4 bases from J, the gap between germline ends came to 11 bases. The germline gives CDR1 SGDLS, CDR2 YYNGEE. The CDR3 runs to 14 residues. CDR3 in amino acids: CASSVAEGRYEQYF. The CDR3 bases are TGTGCCAGCAGCGTAGCGGAGGGGCGGTACGAGCAGTACTTC.

The chain has TRBV19 and TRBJ1-5; D ambiguous. Trimming left V 3 bases short and J 5 bases short, with 14 bases between. The CDR3 has 15 residues. Per the germline V gene, CDR1 is LNHDA and CDR2 is SQIVND (reference sequence). CDR3 loop: CASSMGPIEYQPQHF. The CDR3 DNA is TGTGCCAGTAGTATGGGCCCCATCGAATATCAGCCCCAGCATTTT.

In its sample, this clone was seen many times. The gene calls are TRBV13 and TRBJ2-5, with D tentatively TRBD2 (6 bases). The V gene's germline CDR1 is PRHDT and CDR2 FYEKMQ (reference sequence). The CDR3 consists of 15 residues. Trimming cost V 4 bases and J 5 bases, with 17 bases left between them. In DNA, the CDR3 is TGTGCCAGCAGCTCGCAAACGGGGGTGGGGGAGACCCAGTACTTC. Its translation: CASSSQTGVGETQYF.

The rearrangement links TRBV9 to TRBJ1-1; 9 bases fit TRBD1. Germline-derived CDR1 and CDR2 are SGDLS and YYNGEE. There are 16 residues in the CDR3. The junction had 16 bases not matched to a gene; V was cut back by 1 base and J by 12 bases. This chain's CDR3 is CASSVRGQGPVADPFF. Here the CDR3 DNA reads TGTGCCAGCAGCGTACGAGGACAGGGGCCGGTCGCCGATCCTTTCTTT.

This rearrangement joins TRBV18 to TRBJ1-1, with 10 bases fitting TRBD1. The CDR3 consists of 14 residues. The ends lost 5 bases at V and 4 bases at J; junction bases unmatched: 4. Per germline, CDR1 KGHSH and CDR2 LQKENI. CDR3 sequence (DNA): TGTGCCAGCTCATCGGGACAGGGGAGCACTGAAGCTTTCTTT. Its protein product is CASSSGQGSTEAFF. Drawing the rest from reference TRBV18 and TRBJ1-1, the complete variable domain is NAGVMQNPRHLVRRRGQEARLRCSPMKGHSHVYWYRQLPEEGLKFMVYLQKENIIDESGMPKERFSAEFPKEGPSILRIQQVVRGDSAAYFCASSSGQGSTEAFFGQGTRLTVV.

The V call is TRBV13, the J call TRBJ2-7, with D perhaps TRBD2 (6 bases). Germline V gene lookup returns CDR1 PRHDT and CDR2 FYEKMQ (reference sequence). V was clipped by 0 bases and J by 4 bases, with 16 bases between them. CDR3 length equals 16 residues. The CDR3 sequence: CASSLGSGLFSYEQYF. CDR3 sequence (DNA): TGTGCCAGCAGCTTAGGATCGGGACTCTTCTCGTACGAGCAGTACTTC. Filled out from reference TRBV13 and TRBJ2-7, the complete variable domain reads AAGVIQSPRHLIKEKRETATLKCYPIPRHDTVYWYQQGPGQDPQFLISFYEKMQSDKGSIPDRFSAQQFSDYHSELNMSSLELGDSALYFCASSLGSGLFSYEQYFGPGTRLTVT.

CDR3 coding DNA: TGTGCCACCAGGGGAGGTCGGGGGGACACCAGCTCTGGGGCCAACGTCCTGACTTTC. Translating gives CATRGGRGDTSSGANVLTF. V usage is TRBV15 and J usage is TRBJ2-6; perhaps TRBD2 as D (7 bases). The CDR3 sequence is 19 residues long. Germline V gene data show CDR1 as LNHNV and CDR2 as YYDKDF (reference sequence). V was clipped by 6 bases and J by 0 bases, with 21 bases between them.

The DNA of the CDR3 is TGTGCCAGCAGTTCATCGGGGTACCAAGAGACCCAGTACTTC. This sequence encodes CASSSSGYQETQYF. The chain uses TRBV6-6 and TRBJ2-5; possibly TRBD2 for D (5 bases). V was trimmed by 4 bases and J by 0 bases, leaving 9 bases between them. Germline CDR1 MNHNY, CDR2 SVGAGI (reference sequence). CDR3 length: 14 residues.